These 9 T cell receptor beta chains were all obtained from the same sample, sequenced in a study of identical twins (dated by TCRdb to the mid-2010s). Library construction relied on 5' RACE. Instrument on record: Illumina HiSeq 2000. TCRdb took the public reads, trimmed them with fastp at Q25, ran MiXCR for clone calling and kept in-frame beta chains. Each record represents a unique CDR3 protein, reported with the most common genes and DNA among its rows. In this sample the table shows more than 400,000 distinct CDR3 sequences, 15% of which occur a single time. Clones ranked in the top ten supply roughly 0.42% of the sample. The same data also went into a second study, on yellow fever vaccine responses in identical twins.

The sequencing input was CD4+ T cells sorted from blood. The source of these receptors is a woman younger than 35 in good health.

This clonotype was detected only a few times. The rearrangement links TRBV7-2 to TRBJ2-7, with D unclear. This CDR3 spans 13 amino acids. CDR1 SGHTA and CDR2 FQGNSA come from the germline V gene. The V end was cut by 4 bases, the J end by 8 bases, with 15 bases between. The CDR3 region has the DNA TGTGCCAGCAGCTCCCCATCTGTGGCGAAGCAGTACTTC. Encoded protein: CASSSPSVAKQYF.

The chain is built from TRBV5-1 and TRBJ2-1; 7 bases are shared with TRBD2. The CDR3 length is 18 residues. Per germline, CDR1 SGHRS and CDR2 YFSETQ. V trimming: 0 bases; J trimming: 0 bases; junction bases outside the gene matches: 9. CDR3 region: CASSLAGSGPSSYNEQFF. The CDR3, as DNA: TGCGCCAGCAGCTTGGCCGGTAGCGGGCCTAGCTCCTACAATGAGCAGTTCTTC. The full variable domain, completed using reference TRBV5-1 and TRBJ2-1, is KAGVTQTPRYLIKTRGQQVTLSCSPISGHRSVSWYQQTPGQGLQFLFEYFSETQRNKGNFPGRFSGRQFSNSRSEMNVSTLELGDSALYLCASSLAGSGPSSYNEQFFGPGTRLTVL.

The rearrangement uses TRBV4-2 and TRBJ2-2, with no clear D. This CDR3 contains 15 residues. Germline lookup yields CDR1 LGHNA and CDR2 YNFKEQ. Between the trimmed V and J ends, which lost 2 bases and 7 bases, there was a span of 14 bases. The CDR3 sequence: CASSQPSMDDGELFF. CDR3 DNA: TGTGCCAGCAGCCAACCTTCTATGGACGACGGGGAGCTGTTTTTT.

This clonotype was seen at least ten times. CDR3 in DNA: TGTGCCAGTAGTAGACCTACAGATACGCAGTATTTT. Translating gives CASSRPTDTQYF. V is TRBV12-3 or TRBV12-4 and J is TRBJ2-3; no definite D call. The CDR3 is 12 amino acids. V was shortened by 9 bases and J by 3 bases, with 10 bases between the two germline ends.

The V gene is TRBV24-1, the J gene TRBJ2-5; D is possibly TRBD2 (6 bases). V was shortened by 3 bases and J by 4 bases, with 11 bases between the two germline ends. Per the germline V gene, CDR1 is KGHDR and CDR2 is SFDVKD. The CDR3 length is 14 residues. In DNA form, the CDR3 reads TGTGCCACCAGTGATCCTAGGCGGGGAGAGACCCAGTACTTC. It codes for CATSDPRRGETQYF.

The chain couples TRBV20-1 to TRBJ1-2, with no clear D. The CDR3 has 13 amino acids. The germline V gene has CDR1 DFQATT and CDR2 SNEGSKA (reference sequence). V was clipped by 0 bases and J by 5 bases, with 10 bases between them. The CDR3 loop reads CSARDSGYYGYTF. CDR3 bases: TGCAGTGCTAGAGATTCGGGTTATTATGGCTACACCTTC.

The rearrangement links TRBV25-1 to TRBJ1-5; D is ambiguous. V lost 8 bases and J 7 bases, leaving 9 bases between the germline ends. The CDR3 consists of 11 residues. The germline gives CDR1 MGHDK, CDR2 SYGVNS. The CDR3 DNA reads as TGTGCCAGCGGGTCCTTGCAGCCCCAGCATTTT. It translates to CASGSLQPQHF.

V and J are TRBV6-1 and TRBJ1-2; D possibly corresponds to TRBD1 (6 bases). Germline V lookup: CDR1 MNHNS, CDR2 SASEGT. The CDR3 has 16 residues. V was trimmed by 7 bases and J by 4 bases, leaving 22 bases between them. The chain's CDR3 is CASTRMTDSLSYGYTF. The CDR3 DNA reads as TGTGCCAGCACCCGAATGACGGACAGCCTTTCCTATGGCTACACCTTC.

V gene TRBV3-1 combines with J gene TRBJ2-2, with D unresolved. In germline, CDR1 is LGHDT, CDR2 YNNKEL (reference sequence). This CDR3 comprises 15 residues. Trimming removed 2 bases from V and 0 bases from J, with 7 bases in between. CDR3 in DNA: TGTGCCAGCAGCCAATTGGCAGCGAACACCGGGGAGCTGTTTTTT. Residues: CASSQLAANTGELFF.